These 20 T cell receptor beta chains originate from one sample sequenced in a study of shared clonotypes between healthy human individuals. Data came from immunoSEQ multiplex PCR; TCRdb stores just in-frame clones and leaves some out. The table records about half a million clones, about 85% of them present only once. Sequenced sample: PBMCs. All receptors derive from a woman aged 40 to 50 in good health. Some clones in this sample may be carry-over from other donors' samples.

Details on this clone: With only one base between it and a far larger clone, this is likely a read error. The same CDR3 arises from other DNA sequences in this sample as well. The chain joins TRBV12-5 to TRBJ1-1; tentatively, D is TRBD1 (5 bases). The CDR3 is 12 amino acids. The germline gives CDR1 LGHNT, CDR2 FRNRAP. Written as DNA, the CDR3 is TGTGCTAGTGGCTACGACAGATCTGAGGCTTTCTTT. It codes for CASGYDRSEAFF.

This clone has a single count. The rearrangement joins TRBV6-1 to TRBJ2-1; the D is unclear. Germline assignment: CDR1 MNHNS and CDR2 SASEGT. Trimming removed 1 base at V and 5 bases at J, with 12 bases between. CDR3 size: 15 residues. CDR3: CASSEVAVRNNEQFF. In DNA, the CDR3 is TGTGCCAGCAGTGAAGTGGCAGTAAGAAACAATGAGCAGTTCTTC.

The V call is TRBV4-3, the J call TRBJ2-1, with 7 bases matching TRBD2. Germline-derived CDR1 and CDR2 are LGHNA and YSLEER. The CDR3 runs 13 residues. V was pared by 0 bases and J by 15 bases, with 8 bases of the junction left unmatched. As DNA, the CDR3 is TGCGCCAGCAGCCAAGATCGGGGACTACCCCTGTTCTTC. Protein sequence: CASSQDRGLPLFF.

The gene calls are TRBV6-4 and TRBJ2-5; 13 bases match TRBD2. V lost 5 bases, J lost 4 bases, and 7 bases stayed unmatched. The CDR3 loop spans 16 amino acids. Germline CDR1 is MRHNA and CDR2 is SNTAGT. The CDR3 nucleotides read TGTGCCAGCAGTTTGACTAGCGGGAGGTTGGGAGAGACCCAGTACTTC. Translation gives CASSLTSGRLGETQYF.

The gene calls are TRBV2 and TRBJ1-5; possibly TRBD1 for D (6 bases). Trimming took 5 bases from V and 5 from J, leaving 10 bases between them. This CDR3 comprises 13 residues. Germline V gene sequence: CDR1 SNHLY, CDR2 FYNNEI. CDR3 region: CASSMDSYQPQHF. The CDR3 DNA follows: TGTGCCAGCAGTATGGACAGCTATCAGCCCCAGCATTTT. Complete variable domain (other parts from reference TRBV2 and TRBJ1-5): EPEVTQTPSHQVTQMGQEVILRCVPISNHLYFYWYRQILGQKVEFLVSFYNNEISEKSEIFDDQFSVERPDGSNFTLKIRSTKLEDSAMYFCASSMDSYQPQHFGDGTRLSIL.

The gene calls are TRBV14 and TRBJ1-4; 8 nucleotides align to TRBD1. J lost 4 bases, V lost 4 bases, and 2 bases had no gene match. The CDR3 spans 14 residues. Germline CDR1 is SGHDN and CDR2 is FVKESK. For the CDR3, the DNA is TGTGCCAGCAGCCGACAGGGGAGTAATGAAAAACTGTTTTTT. Its translation: CASSRQGSNEKLFF.

This sequence joins TRBV5-4 and TRBJ1-6; D is perhaps TRBD1 (6 bases). The CDR3 is 14 amino acids. V lost 7 bases and J lost 9, with 17 bases in between. Germline assignment: CDR1 SGHNT and CDR2 YYREEE (reference sequence). The CDR3: CASSVGRGSSPLHF. The DNA of the CDR3 is TGTGCCAGCTCTGTGGGCAGGGGATCTTCACCCCTCCACTTT.

The sample holds one count of this clone. V gene TRBV18 combines with J gene TRBJ2-1, with 7 bases that match TRBD1. Germline V CDR1 and CDR2: KGHSH, LQKENI. V lost 5 bases, J lost 2 bases, and 6 bases stayed unmatched. This CDR3 has 15 residues. CDR3: CASSSQGQTYNEQFF. The CDR3 coding sequence is TGTGCCAGCTCATCACAGGGGCAAACCTACAATGAGCAGTTCTTC.

This sequence joins TRBV5-1 and TRBJ2-3; perhaps TRBD1 as D (6 bases). The CDR3 sequence is 14 residues long. Germline values: CDR1 SGHRS, CDR2 YFSETQ. Trimming shortened V by 3 bases and J by 4 bases, and 12 bases separated the two germline ends. CDR3 coding DNA: TGCGCCAGCAGCTACCAGGGGATCCCAGATACGCAGTATTTT. It yields the protein CASSYQGIPDTQYF.

This clone was seen at least ten times. V usage is TRBV27 and J usage is TRBJ2-1; 14 bases are shared with TRBD2. V shed 6 bases and J 15 bases; nucleotides not matched to a gene: 10. Germline V gene data show CDR1 as MNHEY and CDR2 as SMNVEV (reference sequence). This CDR3 is 14 amino acids long. The CDR3 nucleotides are TGTGCCAGCAGAGCCGGGACTAGCGGGAGACGGCGGTTCTTC. Translated: CASRAGTSGRRRFF.

This rearrangement joins TRBV9 to TRBJ1-5, with D unclear. This CDR3 has 13 residues. V was shortened by 2 bases and J by 9 bases, with 12 bases between the two germline ends. Germline loops: CDR1 SGDLS, CDR2 YYNGEE. The CDR3 DNA follows: TGTGCCAGCAGCGTCGAGCCGTCTCGGCCCCAGCATTTT. Its protein product is CASSVEPSRPQHF. Full variable domain (rest looked up from reference TRBV9 and TRBJ1-5): DSGVTQTPKHLITATGQRVTLRCSPRSGDLSVYWYQQSLDQGLQFLIQYYNGEERAKGNILERFSAQQFPDLHSELNLSSLELGDSALYFCASSVEPSRPQHFGDGTRLSIL.

The chain joins TRBV5-1 to TRBJ2-3; 8 bases agree with TRBD2. This CDR3 contains 13 residues. CDR1 is SGHRS and CDR2 is YFSETQ in the germline V gene. The V segment lost 5 bases and the J segment 4 bases; nucleotides outside the gene matches: 3. The CDR3 protein is CASRSGSADTQYF. Written as DNA, the CDR3 is TGCGCCAGCAGGAGCGGGAGCGCAGATACGCAGTATTTT.

This clone occurred a few times. The rearrangement links TRBV28 to TRBJ2-1; 8 nucleotides agree with TRBD2. Germline CDR1 is MDHEN and CDR2 is SYDVKM. The CDR3 contains 15 residues. Trimming cost V 5 bases and J 7 bases; bases outside gene matches: 10. The CDR3 reads CASSPPGSGTNEQFF. The DNA for the CDR3 is TGTGCCAGCAGTCCGCCGGGTAGCGGGACGAATGAGCAGTTCTTC.

The chain joins TRBV6-5 to TRBJ2-7; D not resolved. The CDR3 has 14 amino acids. Germline CDR1 and CDR2: MNHEY and SVGAGI. V gave up 5 bases and J gave up 5 bases, with 16 bases separating them. The CDR3 spells CASSTWTAFNEQYF. The CDR3 nucleotides read TGTGCCAGCAGTACCTGGACGGCGTTTAACGAGCAGTACTTC.

V gene TRBV10-2 combines with J gene TRBJ1-3; TRBD1 might be the D (6 bases). Between the trimmed V and J ends, which lost 2 bases and 4 bases, there was a span of 15 bases. This CDR3 spans 16 amino acids. Germline CDR1 WSHSY, CDR2 SAAADI. The DNA for the CDR3 is TGCGCCAGCAGTGAGACAGGGAGAGGTACAGGAAACACCATATATTTT. It yields the protein CASSETGRGTGNTIYF.

This clone appeared a single time. V gene TRBV28 combines with J gene TRBJ2-1; TRBD2 aligns across 10 bases. The length of the CDR3 is 16 residues. The V and J ends lost 4 bases and 4 bases, in that order; junction bases with no gene match: 7. CDR1 and CDR2 from the germline V gene are MDHEN and SYDVKM. In nucleotides, the CDR3 is TGTGCCAGCAGTTCCTTAGCGGGAGGTAATTACAATGAGCAGTTCTTC. Translating it yields CASSSLAGGNYNEQFF.

In its sample, this clone was seen a few times. This chain joins TRBV30 and TRBJ2-5, with 9 nucleotides matching TRBD1. The germline V gene has CDR1 GTSNPN and CDR2 SVGIG (reference sequence). This CDR3 has 14 residues. V shed 3 bases, J shed 5 bases, and the junction held 7 bases outside the gene matches. The CDR3 region is CAWSRGQGGETQYF. DNA for the CDR3: TGTGCCTGGAGCCGGGGACAGGGCGGGGAGACCCAGTACTTC.

This clone occurred a few times. The CDR3 protein is CASSDIGGSGNTIYF. CDR3 nucleotides: TGTGCCAGCAGTGATATCGGGGGTTCTGGAAACACCATATATTTT. This chain links TRBV6-1 with TRBJ1-3; D may be TRBD1 (5 bases). The ends were cut back, 3 bases at V and 1 base at J, with 10 bases in the middle. The germline CDR1 and CDR2 sequences are MNHNS and SASEGT. The CDR3 has 15 residues.

The chain recombines TRBV5-4 with TRBJ2-5; D is ambiguous. V was clipped by 3 bases and J by 5 bases, with 11 bases between them. Germline lookup yields CDR1 SGHNT and CDR2 YYREEE (reference sequence). CDR3 length: 13 residues. CDR3 sequence: CASSSTPAETQYF. CDR3 bases: TGTGCCAGCAGCTCGACACCGGCGGAGACCCAGTACTTC. The full variable domain, with the rest looked up from reference TRBV5-4 and TRBJ2-5, is ETGVTQSPTHLIKTRGQQVTLRCSSQSGHNTVSWYQQALGQGPQFIFQYYREEENGRGNFPPRFSGLQFPNYSSELNVNALELDDSALYLCASSSTPAETQYFGPGTRLLVL.

This chain joins TRBV29-1 and TRBJ2-1, with 8 bases identical to TRBD2. The CDR3 is 20 amino acids. Germline-derived CDR1 and CDR2 are SQVTM and ANQGSEA. V lost 6 bases to trimming and J lost 0 bases; unmatched junction nucleotides: 22. CDR3 region: CSVASGLALWGPGSYNEQFF. The CDR3, as DNA: TGCAGCGTGGCAAGTGGACTAGCTCTTTGGGGACCGGGCTCCTACAATGAGCAGTTCTTC.